These 3 T cell receptor beta chains came from one sample sequenced in a study of T cell repertoires in cytomegalovirus infection. Via MiXCR, TCRdb re-called the reads, giving one row per CDR3 protein. The data contain fewer than 400,000 distinct CDR3 sequences, around 18% of them singletons. The sequencing input was PBMCs. The receptors were gathered from a human donor in good health (CMV status not recorded). Some clones in this sample may be carry-over from other donors' samples.

This clonotype appeared a few times. The CDR3 loop is CASSHDRSETQYF. The CDR3 DNA follows: TGCGCCAGCAGCCATGACAGATCAGAGACCCAGTACTTC. This rearrangement joins TRBV5-1 to TRBJ2-5, with TRBD1 as a possible D gene (5 bases). Germline assignment: CDR1 SGHRS and CDR2 YFSETQ. The CDR3 sequence is 13 residues long. Trimming removed 4 bases at V and 4 bases at J, with 11 bases between.

In its sample, this clonotype was seen a few times. J is TRBJ2-1 and V is TRBV25-1, with TRBD2 identical over 9 bases. Near its end, the DNA agrees better with TRBJ2-7, so the J call may be wrong. CDR3 length: 15 amino acids. Germline values: CDR1 MGHDK, CDR2 SYGVNS. CDR3 nucleotides: TGTGCCAGCAGTCCACAGGGGACTAGCCAGAATGAGCAGTACTTC. Translated, it gives CASSPQGTSQNEQYF.

This clonotype has ten or more counts. The V and J genes are TRBV7-2 and TRBJ2-7; 8 nucleotides agree with TRBD1. There are 17 residues in the CDR3. With V trimmed by 3 bases and J by 3 bases, 13 bases remained unmatched. CDR1 and CDR2 from the germline V gene are SGHTA and FQGNSA. The CDR3 protein is CASSFDRGSLRGYEQYF. CDR3 DNA: TGTGCCAGCAGCTTTGACAGGGGTTCTCTACGGGGCTACGAGCAGTACTTC.